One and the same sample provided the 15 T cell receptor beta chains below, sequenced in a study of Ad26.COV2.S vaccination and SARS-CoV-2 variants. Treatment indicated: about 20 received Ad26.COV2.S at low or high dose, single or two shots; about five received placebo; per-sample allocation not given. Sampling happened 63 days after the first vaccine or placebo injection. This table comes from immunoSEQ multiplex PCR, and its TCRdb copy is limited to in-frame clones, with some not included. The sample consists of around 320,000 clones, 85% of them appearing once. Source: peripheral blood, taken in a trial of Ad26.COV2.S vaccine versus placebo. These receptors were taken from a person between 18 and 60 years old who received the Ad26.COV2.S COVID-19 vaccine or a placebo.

The CDR3 DNA sequence: TGCGCCAGCAGCTTGGACCCAGAGTCCTACGAGCAGTACTTC. Its translation is CASSLDPESYEQYF. The rearrangement joins TRBV5-1 to TRBJ2-7; D is ambiguous. The CDR3 is made up of 14 amino acids. Deletions cut 0 bases from V and 1 base from J, with 8 bases between. The V gene's germline CDR1 is SGHRS and CDR2 YFSETQ.

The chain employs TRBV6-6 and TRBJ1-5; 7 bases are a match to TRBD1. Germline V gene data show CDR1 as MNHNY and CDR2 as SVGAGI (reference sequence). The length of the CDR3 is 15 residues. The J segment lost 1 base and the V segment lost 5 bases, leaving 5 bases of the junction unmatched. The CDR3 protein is CASSPQGQSNQPQHF. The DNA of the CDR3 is TGTGCCAGCAGTCCCCAGGGACAGAGCAATCAGCCCCAGCATTTT.

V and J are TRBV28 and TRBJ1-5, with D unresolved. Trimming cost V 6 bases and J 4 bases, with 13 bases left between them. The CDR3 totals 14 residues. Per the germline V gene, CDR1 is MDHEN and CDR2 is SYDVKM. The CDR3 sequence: CASSPTNGNQPQHF. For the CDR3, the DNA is TGTGCCAGCAGCCCGACGAACGGTAATCAGCCCCAGCATTTT.

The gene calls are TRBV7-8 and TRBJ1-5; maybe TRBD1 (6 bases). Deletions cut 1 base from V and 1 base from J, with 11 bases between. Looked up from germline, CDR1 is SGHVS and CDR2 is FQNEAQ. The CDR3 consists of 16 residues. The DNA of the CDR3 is TGTGCCAGCAGCTTAGAGGGAGGGGGAAGCAATCAGCCCCAGCATTTT. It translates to CASSLEGGGSNQPQHF.

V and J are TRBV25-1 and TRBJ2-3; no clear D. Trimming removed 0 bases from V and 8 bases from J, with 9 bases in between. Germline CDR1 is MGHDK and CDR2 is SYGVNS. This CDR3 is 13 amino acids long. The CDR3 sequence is CASSEYGHGTQYF. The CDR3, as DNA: TGTGCCAGCAGTGAATACGGTCATGGTACGCAGTATTTT.

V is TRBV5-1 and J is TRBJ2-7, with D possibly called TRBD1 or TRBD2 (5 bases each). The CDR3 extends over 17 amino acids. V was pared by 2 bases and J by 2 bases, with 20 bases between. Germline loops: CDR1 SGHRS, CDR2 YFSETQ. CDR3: CASSLLSGTDEAYEQYF. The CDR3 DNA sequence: TGCGCCAGCAGCTTACTCTCCGGGACCGACGAAGCCTACGAGCAGTACTTC.

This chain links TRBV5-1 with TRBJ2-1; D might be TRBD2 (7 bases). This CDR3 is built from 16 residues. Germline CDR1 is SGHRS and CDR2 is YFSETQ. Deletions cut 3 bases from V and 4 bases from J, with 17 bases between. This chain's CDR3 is CASSSVVGGPYNEQFF. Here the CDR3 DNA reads TGCGCCAGCAGCTCCGTCGTGGGGGGGCCATACAATGAGCAGTTCTTC.

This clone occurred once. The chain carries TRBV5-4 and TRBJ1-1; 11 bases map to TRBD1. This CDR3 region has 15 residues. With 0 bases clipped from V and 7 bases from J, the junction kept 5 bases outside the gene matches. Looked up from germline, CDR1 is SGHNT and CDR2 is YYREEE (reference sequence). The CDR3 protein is CASSLGDRGTSEAFF. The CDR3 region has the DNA TGTGCCAGCAGCTTGGGGGACAGGGGGACGAGTGAAGCTTTCTTT.

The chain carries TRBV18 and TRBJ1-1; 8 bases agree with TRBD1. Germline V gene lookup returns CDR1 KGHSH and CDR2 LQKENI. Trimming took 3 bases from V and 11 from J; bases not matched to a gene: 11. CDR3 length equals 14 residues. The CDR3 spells CASSPKTGGWGAFF. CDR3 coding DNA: TGTGCCAGCTCACCGAAAACAGGGGGATGGGGCGCTTTCTTT. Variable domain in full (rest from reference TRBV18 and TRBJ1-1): NAGVMQNPRHLVRRRGQEARLRCSPMKGHSHVYWYRQLPEEGLKFMVYLQKENIIDESGMPKERFSAEFPKEGPSILRIQQVVRGDSAAYFCASSPKTGGWGAFFGQGTRLTVV.

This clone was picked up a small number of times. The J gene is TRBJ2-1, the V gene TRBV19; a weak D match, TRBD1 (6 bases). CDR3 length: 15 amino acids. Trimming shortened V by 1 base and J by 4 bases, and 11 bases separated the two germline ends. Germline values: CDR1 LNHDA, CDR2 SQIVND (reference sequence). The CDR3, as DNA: TGTGCCAGTAGTATAGGGACAGCTATTTACAATGAGCAGTTCTTC. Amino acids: CASSIGTAIYNEQFF.

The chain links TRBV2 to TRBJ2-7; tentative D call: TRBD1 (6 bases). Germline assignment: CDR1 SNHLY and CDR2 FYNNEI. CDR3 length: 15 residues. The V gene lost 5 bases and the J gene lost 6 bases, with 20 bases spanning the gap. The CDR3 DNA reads TGTGCCAGCAGTAACCAGGGGCCGGTAAACTCCGAGCAGTACTTC. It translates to CASSNQGPVNSEQYF. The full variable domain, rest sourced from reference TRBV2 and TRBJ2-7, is EPEVTQTPSHQVTQMGQEVILRCVPISNHLYFYWYRQILGQKVEFLVSFYNNEISEKSEIFDDQFSVERPDGSNFTLKIRSTKLEDSAMYFCASSNQGPVNSEQYFGPGTRLTVT.

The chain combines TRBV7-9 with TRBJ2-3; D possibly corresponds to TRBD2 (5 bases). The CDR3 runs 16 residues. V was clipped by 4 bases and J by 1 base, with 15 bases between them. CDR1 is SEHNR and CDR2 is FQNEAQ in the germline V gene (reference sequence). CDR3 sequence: CASSYHLATGTDTQYF. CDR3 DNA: TGTGCCAGCAGCTACCACCTAGCAACCGGCACAGATACGCAGTATTTT.

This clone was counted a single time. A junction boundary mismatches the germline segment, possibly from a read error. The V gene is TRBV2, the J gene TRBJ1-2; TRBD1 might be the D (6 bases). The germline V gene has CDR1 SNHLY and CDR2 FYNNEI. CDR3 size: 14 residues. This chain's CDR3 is CASRQQGFNDGYTF. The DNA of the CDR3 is TGTGCCAGCAGGCAACAGGGCTTTAACGATGGCTACACCTTC.

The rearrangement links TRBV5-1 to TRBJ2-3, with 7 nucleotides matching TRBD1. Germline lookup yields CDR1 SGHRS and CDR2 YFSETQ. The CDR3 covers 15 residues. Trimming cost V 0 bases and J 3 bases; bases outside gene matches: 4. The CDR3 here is CASSLDRGRTDTQYF. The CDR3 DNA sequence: TGCGCCAGCAGCTTGGACAGGGGAAGAACAGATACGCAGTATTTT.

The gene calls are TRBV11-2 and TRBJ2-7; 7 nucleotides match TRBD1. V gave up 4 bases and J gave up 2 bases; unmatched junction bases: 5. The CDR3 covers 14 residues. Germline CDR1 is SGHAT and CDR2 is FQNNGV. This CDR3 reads CASSSLGGPYEQYF. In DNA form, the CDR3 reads TGTGCCAGCAGCTCCCTAGGGGGCCCCTACGAGCAGTACTTC.